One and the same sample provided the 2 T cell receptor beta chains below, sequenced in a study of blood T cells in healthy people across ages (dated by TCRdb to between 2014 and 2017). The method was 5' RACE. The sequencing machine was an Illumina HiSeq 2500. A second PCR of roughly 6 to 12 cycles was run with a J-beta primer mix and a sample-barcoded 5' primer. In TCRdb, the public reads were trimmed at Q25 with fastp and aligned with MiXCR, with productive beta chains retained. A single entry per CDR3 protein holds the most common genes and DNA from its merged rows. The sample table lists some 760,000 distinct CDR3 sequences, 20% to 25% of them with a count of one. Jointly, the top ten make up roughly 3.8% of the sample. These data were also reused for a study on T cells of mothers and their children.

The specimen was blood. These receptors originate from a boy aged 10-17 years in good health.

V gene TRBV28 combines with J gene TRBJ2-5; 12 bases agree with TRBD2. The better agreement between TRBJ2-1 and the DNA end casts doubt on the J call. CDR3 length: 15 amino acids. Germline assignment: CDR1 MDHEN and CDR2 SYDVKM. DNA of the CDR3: TGTGCCAGCAGTTCTAGCGGGGGGGCCTTGAATGAGCAGTTCTTC. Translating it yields CASSSSGGALNEQFF.

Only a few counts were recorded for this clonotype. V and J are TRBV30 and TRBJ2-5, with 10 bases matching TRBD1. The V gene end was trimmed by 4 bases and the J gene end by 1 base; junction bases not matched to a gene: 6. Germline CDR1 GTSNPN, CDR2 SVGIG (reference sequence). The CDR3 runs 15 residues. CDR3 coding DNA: TGTGCCTGGAAACTCGGGACAGGGGTCCAAGAGACCCAGTACTTC. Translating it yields CAWKLGTGVQETQYF.